The subject of this entry is one T cell receptor beta chain. As yet, its antigen is unknown. The time point is: newly diagnosed GD, antithyroid drugs for less than 3 months. After RNA was extracted from PBMCs, the TCR library was made from it. This record comes from a study of regulatory T cells in long-lasting Graves disease. Study details: Patients newly diagnosed with Graves' had been on antithyroid drugs for under 3 months. Whole-study results and caveats: Public clonotype sharing was higher in persistent than newly diagnosed patients.

Construction of the TCR beta libraries employed iRepertoire HTBI primers in conjunction with Arm-PCR of CDR3 regions. In the authors' methods: Spanning all samples, the identified segments comprised about 62 TRBV and 14 TRBJ. Via MiXCR, TCRdb re-called the multiplex PCR reads, giving one row per CDR3 protein. These V and J calls originate from TCRdb's pipeline instead of the authors' own analysis. The repertoire has just over 600,000 distinct CDR3 sequences, less than 20% of them found once; the top ten carry around 18%. Germline CDR1 and CDR2: SGHAT and FQNNGV. The CDR3 contains 15 residues. V was shortened by 5 bases and J by 2 bases, with 13 bases between the two germline ends. These data were also reused for a study on T cells in Graves' hyperthyroidism and ophthalmopathy. In that study: The TCR CDR3 was amplified in a first-round RT-PCR using the HTBI primer set.

V is TRBV11-2 and J is TRBJ1-3; D is ambiguous. This specimen consisted of peripheral blood mononuclear cells (PBMCs), obtained at new diagnosis, from a patient treated with antithyroid drugs. The receptor was isolated from a woman aged 25 to 39 with Graves disease. CDR3 protein: CASSQKPNPGNTIYF. CDR3 bases: TGTGCCAGCAGCCAGAAGCCTAATCCTGGAAACACCATATATTTT.